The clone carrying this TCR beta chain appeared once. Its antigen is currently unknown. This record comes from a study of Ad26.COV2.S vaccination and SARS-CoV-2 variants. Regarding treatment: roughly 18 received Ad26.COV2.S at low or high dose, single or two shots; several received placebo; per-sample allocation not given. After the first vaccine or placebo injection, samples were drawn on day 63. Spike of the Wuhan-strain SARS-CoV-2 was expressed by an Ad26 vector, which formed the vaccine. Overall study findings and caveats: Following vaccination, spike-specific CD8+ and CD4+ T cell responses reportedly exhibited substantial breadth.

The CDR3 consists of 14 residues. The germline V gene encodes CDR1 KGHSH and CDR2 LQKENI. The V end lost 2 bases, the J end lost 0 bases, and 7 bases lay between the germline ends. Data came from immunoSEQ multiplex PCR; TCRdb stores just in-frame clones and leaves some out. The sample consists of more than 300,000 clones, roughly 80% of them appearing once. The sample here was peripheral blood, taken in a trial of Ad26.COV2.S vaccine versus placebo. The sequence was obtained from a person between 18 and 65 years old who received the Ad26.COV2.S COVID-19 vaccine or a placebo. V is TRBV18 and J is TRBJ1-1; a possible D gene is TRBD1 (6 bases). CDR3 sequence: CASSPDRLNTEAFF. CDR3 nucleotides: TGTGCCAGCTCACCAGACAGGCTGAACACTGAAGCTTTCTTT.